By proportion, the clone carrying this T cell receptor (beta chain) is medium-sized. Unsorted bulk tissue of roughly 18-31 mg yielded co-extracted RNA and DNA. This CDR3 is 13 amino acids long. Trimming stripped 1 base from V and 6 bases from J, with 9 bases between. Germline loops: CDR1 SGHAT, CDR2 FQNNGV. Using a constant-region primer together with ProtoScript II reverse transcriptase, TCR beta cDNA was made from approximately 500 ng of total RNA. ARM-PCR, slightly modified, supplied the TCR beta libraries through three nested multiplex PCR rounds. Primers for the first two PCR rounds were TRBV1-TRBV30 forward primers and a C-beta reverse primer (roughly 9 cycles per round). TCRdb recomputed calls from the multiplex PCR reads with MiXCR, one row per CDR3 protein. The table lists some 130,000 distinct CDR3 sequences, roughly 70% of them singletons. These data are taken from a study of tumor-infiltrating lymphocytes in primary liver carcinoma. Study-wide background: Staging placed the tumors at T1-T3 N0M0, and they measured about 4 to 10 cm across.

The chain employs TRBV11-2 and TRBJ2-5; D unclear. The source is an older woman with primary liver carcinoma and hepatitis B virus infection. Sequencing input: tumor-adjacent normal liver tissue. The CDR3 nucleotides are TGTGCCAGCAGCTTAGGGGTGGGCCAGACCCAGTACTTC. Amino acids: CASSLGVGQTQYF.